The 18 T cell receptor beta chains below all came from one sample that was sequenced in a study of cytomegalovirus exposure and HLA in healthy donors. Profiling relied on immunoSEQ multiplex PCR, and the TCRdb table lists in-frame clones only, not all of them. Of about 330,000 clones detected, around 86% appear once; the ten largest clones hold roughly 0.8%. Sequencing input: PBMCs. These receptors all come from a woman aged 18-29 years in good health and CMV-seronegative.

The CDR3 is CASGYSLIQPEAFF. The CDR3 coding sequence is TGTGCCAGCGGGTACAGCTTAATCCAACCTGAAGCTTTCTTT. V usage is TRBV28 and J usage is TRBJ1-1; no clear D. Per the germline V gene, CDR1 is MDHEN and CDR2 is SYDVKM. V lost 8 bases to trimming and J lost 6 bases, with 19 bases between them. The CDR3 totals 14 residues.

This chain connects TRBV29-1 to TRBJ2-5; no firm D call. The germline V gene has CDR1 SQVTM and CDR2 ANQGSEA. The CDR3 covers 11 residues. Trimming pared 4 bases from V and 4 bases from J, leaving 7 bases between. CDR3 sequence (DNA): TGCAGCGTTGTTCCCGGAGAGACCCAGTACTTC. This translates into CSVVPGETQYF.

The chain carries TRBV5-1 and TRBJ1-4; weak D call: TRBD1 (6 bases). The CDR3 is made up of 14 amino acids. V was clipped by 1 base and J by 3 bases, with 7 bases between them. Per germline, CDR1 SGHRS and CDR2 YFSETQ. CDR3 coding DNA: TGCGCCAGCAGCTTGCCAGGGGCTAATGAAAAACTGTTTTTT. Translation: CASSLPGANEKLFF.

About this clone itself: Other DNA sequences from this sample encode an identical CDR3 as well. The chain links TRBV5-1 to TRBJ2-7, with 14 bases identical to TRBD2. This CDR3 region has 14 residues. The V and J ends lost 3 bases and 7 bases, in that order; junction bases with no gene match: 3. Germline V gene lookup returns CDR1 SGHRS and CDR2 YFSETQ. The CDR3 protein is CASSSGLAGGEQYF. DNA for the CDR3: TGCGCCAGCAGCTCAGGACTAGCGGGAGGAGAGCAGTACTTC.

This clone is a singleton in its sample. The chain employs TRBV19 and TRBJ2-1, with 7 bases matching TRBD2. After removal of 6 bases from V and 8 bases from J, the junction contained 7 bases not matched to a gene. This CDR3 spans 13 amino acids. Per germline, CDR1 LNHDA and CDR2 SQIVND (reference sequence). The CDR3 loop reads CASRTSFLDEQFF. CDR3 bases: TGTGCCAGTAGGACTAGCTTTCTCGATGAGCAGTTCTTC.

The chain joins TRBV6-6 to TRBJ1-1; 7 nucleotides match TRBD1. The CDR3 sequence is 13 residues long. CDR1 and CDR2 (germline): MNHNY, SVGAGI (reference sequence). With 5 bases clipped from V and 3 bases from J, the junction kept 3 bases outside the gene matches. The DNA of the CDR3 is TGTGCCAGCAGTCGACAGGGTGACACTGAAGCTTTCTTT. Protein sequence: CASSRQGDTEAFF.

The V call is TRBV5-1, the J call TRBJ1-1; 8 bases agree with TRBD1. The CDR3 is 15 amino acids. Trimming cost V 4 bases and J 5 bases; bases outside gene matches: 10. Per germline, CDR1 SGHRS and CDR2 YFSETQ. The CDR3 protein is CASSPTTGVGTEAFF. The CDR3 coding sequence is TGCGCCAGCAGCCCGACGACAGGGGTTGGGACTGAAGCTTTCTTT. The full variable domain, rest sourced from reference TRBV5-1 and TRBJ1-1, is KAGVTQTPRYLIKTRGQQVTLSCSPISGHRSVSWYQQTPGQGLQFLFEYFSETQRNKGNFPGRFSGRQFSNSRSEMNVSTLELGDSALYLCASSPTTGVGTEAFFGQGTRLTVV.

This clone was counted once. This chain's CDR3 is CASRGTQKTPEAFF. As DNA, the CDR3 is TGTGCCAGCAGGGGCACCCAGAAAACCCCTGAAGCTTTCTTT. V and J are TRBV6-1 and TRBJ1-1; D is ambiguous. The CDR3 loop spans 14 amino acids. CDR1 is MNHNS and CDR2 is SASEGT in the germline V gene. V shed 6 bases and J shed 6 bases, with 17 bases lying between them.

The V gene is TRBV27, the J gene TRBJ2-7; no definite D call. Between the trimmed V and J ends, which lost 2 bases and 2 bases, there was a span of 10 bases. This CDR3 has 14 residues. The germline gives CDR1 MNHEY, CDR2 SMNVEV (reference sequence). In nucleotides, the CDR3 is TGTGCCAGCAGTTTAATCGGCGGAGCCTACGAGCAGTACTTC. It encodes CASSLIGGAYEQYF.

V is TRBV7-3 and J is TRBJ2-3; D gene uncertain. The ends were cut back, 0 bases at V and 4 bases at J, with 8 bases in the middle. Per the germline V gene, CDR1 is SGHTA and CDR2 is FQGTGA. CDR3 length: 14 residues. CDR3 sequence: CASSLTKSSDTQYF. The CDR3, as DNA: TGTGCCAGCAGCTTAACGAAGAGTTCAGATACGCAGTATTTT.

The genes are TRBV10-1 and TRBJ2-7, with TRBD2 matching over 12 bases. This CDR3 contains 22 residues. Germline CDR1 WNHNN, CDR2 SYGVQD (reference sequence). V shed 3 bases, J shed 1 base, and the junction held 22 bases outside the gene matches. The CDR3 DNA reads TGCGCCAGCAGTGATAGCAGTCATAGGACTAGCGGGATGAGGGGGTTTTCCTACGAGCAGTACTTC. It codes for CASSDSSHRTSGMRGFSYEQYF.

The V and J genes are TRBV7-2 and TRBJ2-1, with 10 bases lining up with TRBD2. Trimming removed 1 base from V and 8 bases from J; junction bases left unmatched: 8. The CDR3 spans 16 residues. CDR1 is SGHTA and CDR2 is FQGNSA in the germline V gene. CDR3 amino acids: CASSLGVSSGSHEQFF. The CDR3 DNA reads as TGTGCCAGCAGCTTAGGGGTATCTAGCGGGAGTCATGAGCAGTTCTTC.

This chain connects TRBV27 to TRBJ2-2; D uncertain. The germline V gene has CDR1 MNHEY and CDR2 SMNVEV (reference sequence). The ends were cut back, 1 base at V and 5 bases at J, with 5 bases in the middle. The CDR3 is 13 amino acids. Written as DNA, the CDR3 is TGTGCCAGCAGTTTATGGGCGACCGGGGAGCTGTTTTTT. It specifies CASSLWATGELFF.

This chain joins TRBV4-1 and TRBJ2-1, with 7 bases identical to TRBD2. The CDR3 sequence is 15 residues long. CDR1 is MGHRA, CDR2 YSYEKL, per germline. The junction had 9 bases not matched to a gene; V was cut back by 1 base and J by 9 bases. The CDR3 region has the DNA TGCGCCAGCAGCCAAGTTGGCGGGAGAGGGAGTGAGCAGTTCTTC. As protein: CASSQVGGRGSEQFF.

The CDR3 loop reads CASSVGQANQPQHF. DNA for the CDR3: TGTGCCAGCAGCGTCGGACAGGCCAATCAGCCCCAGCATTTT. The V gene is TRBV9, the J gene TRBJ1-5; 7 bases agree with TRBD1. CDR3 length equals 14 residues. V lost 2 bases to trimming and J lost 3 bases; unmatched junction nucleotides: 2. Germline assignment: CDR1 SGDLS and CDR2 YYNGEE. The whole variable domain, filled in from reference TRBV9 and TRBJ1-5, reads DSGVTQTPKHLITATGQRVTLRCSPRSGDLSVYWYQQSLDQGLQFLIQYYNGEERAKGNILERFSAQQFPDLHSELNLSSLELGDSALYFCASSVGQANQPQHFGDGTRLSIL.

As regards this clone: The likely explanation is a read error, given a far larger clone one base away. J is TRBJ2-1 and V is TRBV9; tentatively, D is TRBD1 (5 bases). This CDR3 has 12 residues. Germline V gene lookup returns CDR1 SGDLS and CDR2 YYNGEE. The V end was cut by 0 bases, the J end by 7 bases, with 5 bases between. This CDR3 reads CASSVEGNEQFF. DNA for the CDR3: TGTGCCAGCAGCGTAGAGGGGAATGAGCAGTTCTTC. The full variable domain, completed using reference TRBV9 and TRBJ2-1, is DSGVTQTPKHLITATGQRVTLRCSPRSGDLSVYWYQQSLDQGLQFLIQYYNGEERAKGNILERFSAQQFPDLHSELNLSSLELGDSALYFCASSVEGNEQFFGPGTRLTVL.

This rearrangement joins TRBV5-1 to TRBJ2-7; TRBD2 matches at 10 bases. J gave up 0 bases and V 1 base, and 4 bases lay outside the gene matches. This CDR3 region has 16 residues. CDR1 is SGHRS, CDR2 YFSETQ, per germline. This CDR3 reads CASSLTLAGDSYEQYF. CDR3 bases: TGCGCCAGCAGCTTGACGCTAGCGGGAGACTCCTACGAGCAGTACTTC.

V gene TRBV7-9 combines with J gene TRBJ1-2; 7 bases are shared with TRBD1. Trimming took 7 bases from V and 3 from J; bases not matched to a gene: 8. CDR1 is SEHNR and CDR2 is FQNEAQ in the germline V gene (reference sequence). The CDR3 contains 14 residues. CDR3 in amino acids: CASKIQGSDYGYTF. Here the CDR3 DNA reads TGTGCCAGCAAGATACAGGGGAGCGACTATGGCTACACCTTC.